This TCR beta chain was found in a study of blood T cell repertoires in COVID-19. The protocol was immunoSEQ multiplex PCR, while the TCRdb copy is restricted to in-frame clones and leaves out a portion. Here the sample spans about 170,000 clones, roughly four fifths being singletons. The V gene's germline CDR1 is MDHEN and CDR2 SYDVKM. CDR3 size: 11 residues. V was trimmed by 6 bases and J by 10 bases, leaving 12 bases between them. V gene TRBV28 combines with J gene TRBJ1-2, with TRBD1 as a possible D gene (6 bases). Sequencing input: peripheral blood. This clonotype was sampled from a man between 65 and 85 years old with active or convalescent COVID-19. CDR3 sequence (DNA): TGTGCCAGCAGCCAGGACAGAGTCTACACCTTC. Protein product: CASSQDRVYTF.